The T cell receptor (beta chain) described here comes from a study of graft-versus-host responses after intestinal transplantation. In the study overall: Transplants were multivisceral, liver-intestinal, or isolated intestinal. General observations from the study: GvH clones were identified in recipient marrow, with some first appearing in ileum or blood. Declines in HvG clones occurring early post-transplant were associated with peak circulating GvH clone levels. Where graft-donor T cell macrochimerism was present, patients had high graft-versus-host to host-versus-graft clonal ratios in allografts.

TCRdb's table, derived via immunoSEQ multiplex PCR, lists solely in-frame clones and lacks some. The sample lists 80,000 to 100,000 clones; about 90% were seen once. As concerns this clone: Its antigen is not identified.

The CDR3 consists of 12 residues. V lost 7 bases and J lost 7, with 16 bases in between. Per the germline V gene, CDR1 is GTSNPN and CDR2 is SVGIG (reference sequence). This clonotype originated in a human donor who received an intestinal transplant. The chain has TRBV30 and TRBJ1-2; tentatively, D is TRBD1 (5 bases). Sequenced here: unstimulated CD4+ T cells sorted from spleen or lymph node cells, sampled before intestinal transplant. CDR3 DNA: TGTGCCTTACGATCGCCGGGGGGTGGCTACACCTTC. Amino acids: CALRSPGGGYTF.